The sequence of this T cell receptor (beta chain) was determined in a study of breast tumors, draining lymph nodes, adjacent tissues. Each CDR3 protein gets one entry after TCRdb re-called the multiplex PCR reads with MiXCR. Of roughly 120,000 distinct CDR3 sequences in the sample, about 20% are singletons; the top ten hold over 3%. Axillary draining lymph nodes of breast cancer patients supplied the node samples. Looked up from germline, CDR1 is DFQATT and CDR2 is SNEGSKA (reference sequence). Trimming removed 7 bases at V and 3 bases at J, with 19 bases between. The CDR3 loop spans 15 amino acids. Study-wide findings and caveats: Tumor TCR diversity was below lymph nodes but above nontumor tissue.

This clonotype appeared many times. What it binds is not known. This clonotype originated in a female donor with breast cancer. Some clones in this sample may be carry-over from other donors' samples. Sequenced sample: axillary lymph node tissue. The J gene is TRBJ1-5, the V gene TRBV20-1; TRBD1 might be the D (6 bases). The chain's CDR3 is CSVTGSLHNNQPQHF. The CDR3 DNA reads TGCAGTGTTACAGGGTCCTTACACAACAATCAGCCCCAGCATTTT.